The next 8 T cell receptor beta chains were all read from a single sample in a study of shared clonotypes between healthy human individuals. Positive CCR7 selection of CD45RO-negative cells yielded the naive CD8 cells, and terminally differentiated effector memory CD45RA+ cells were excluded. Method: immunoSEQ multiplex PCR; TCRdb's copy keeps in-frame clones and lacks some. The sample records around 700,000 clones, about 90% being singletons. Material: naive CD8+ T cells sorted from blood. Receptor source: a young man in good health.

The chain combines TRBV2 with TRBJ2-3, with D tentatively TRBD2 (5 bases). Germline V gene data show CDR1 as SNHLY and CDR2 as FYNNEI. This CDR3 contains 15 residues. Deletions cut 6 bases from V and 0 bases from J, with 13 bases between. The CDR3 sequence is CASRPGLFSTDTQYF. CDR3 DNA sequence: TGTGCCAGCAGGCCCGGACTTTTTAGCACAGATACGCAGTATTTT.

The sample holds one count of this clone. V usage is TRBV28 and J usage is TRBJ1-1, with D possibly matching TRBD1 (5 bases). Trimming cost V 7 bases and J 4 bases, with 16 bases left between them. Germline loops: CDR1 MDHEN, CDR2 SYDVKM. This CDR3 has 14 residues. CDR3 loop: CASTLIQGFTEAFF. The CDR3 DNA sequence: TGTGCCAGCACCCTAATCCAGGGTTTCACTGAAGCTTTCTTT. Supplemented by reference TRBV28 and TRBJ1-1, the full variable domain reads DVKVTQSSRYLVKRTGEKVFLECVQDMDHENMFWYRQDPGLGLRLIYFSYDVKMKEKGDIPEGYSVSREKKERFSLILESASTNQTSMYLCASTLIQGFTEAFFGQGTRLTVV.

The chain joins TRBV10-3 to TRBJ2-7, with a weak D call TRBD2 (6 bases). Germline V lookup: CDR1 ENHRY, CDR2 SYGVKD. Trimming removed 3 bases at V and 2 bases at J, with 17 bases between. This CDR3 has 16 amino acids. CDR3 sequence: CAISDLVPGDPYEQYF. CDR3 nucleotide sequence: TGTGCCATCAGTGACCTCGTACCGGGGGATCCCTACGAGCAGTACTTC.

The DNA for the CDR3 is TGTGCCAGCACCCCTAGCGGAGCATACGAGCAGTACTTC. Protein sequence: CASTPSGAYEQYF. V is TRBV6-5 and J is TRBJ2-7, with TRBD2 matching 7 bases. The V gene's germline CDR1 is MNHEY and CDR2 SVGAGI. V shed 7 bases, J shed 4 bases, and the junction held 7 bases outside the gene matches. CDR3 size: 13 residues.

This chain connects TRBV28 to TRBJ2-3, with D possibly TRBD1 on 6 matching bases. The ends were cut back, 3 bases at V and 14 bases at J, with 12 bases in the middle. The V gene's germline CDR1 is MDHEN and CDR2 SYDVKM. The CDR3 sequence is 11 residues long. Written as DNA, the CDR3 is TGTGCCAGCAGTTTTGAGGGACATCTGTATTTT. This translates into CASSFEGHLYF.

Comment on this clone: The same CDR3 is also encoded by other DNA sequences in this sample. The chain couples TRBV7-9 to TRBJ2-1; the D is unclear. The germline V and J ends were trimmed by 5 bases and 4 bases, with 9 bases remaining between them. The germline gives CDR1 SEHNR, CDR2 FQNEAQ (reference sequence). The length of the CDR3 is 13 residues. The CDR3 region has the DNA TGTGCCAGCAGCCTCGTAGGGTACAATGAGCAGTTCTTC. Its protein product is CASSLVGYNEQFF.

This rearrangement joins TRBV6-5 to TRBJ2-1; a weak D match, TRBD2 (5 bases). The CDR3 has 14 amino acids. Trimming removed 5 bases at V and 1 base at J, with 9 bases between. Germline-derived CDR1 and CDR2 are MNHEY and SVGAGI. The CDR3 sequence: CASSPRGSYNEQFF. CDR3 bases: TGTGCCAGCAGTCCTCGAGGGTCCTACAATGAGCAGTTCTTC.

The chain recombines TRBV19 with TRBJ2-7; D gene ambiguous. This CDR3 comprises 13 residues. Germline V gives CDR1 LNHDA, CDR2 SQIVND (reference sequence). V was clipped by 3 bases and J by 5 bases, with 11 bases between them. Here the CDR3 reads CASSIFPGHEQYF. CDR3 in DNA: TGTGCCAGTAGTATCTTCCCCGGCCACGAGCAGTACTTC. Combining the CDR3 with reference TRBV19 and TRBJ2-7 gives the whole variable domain DGGITQSPKYLFRKEGQNVTLSCEQNLNHDAMYWYRQDPGQGLRLIYYSQIVNDFQKGDIAEGYSVSREKKESFPLTVTSAQKNPTAFYLCASSIFPGHEQYFGPGTRLTVT.